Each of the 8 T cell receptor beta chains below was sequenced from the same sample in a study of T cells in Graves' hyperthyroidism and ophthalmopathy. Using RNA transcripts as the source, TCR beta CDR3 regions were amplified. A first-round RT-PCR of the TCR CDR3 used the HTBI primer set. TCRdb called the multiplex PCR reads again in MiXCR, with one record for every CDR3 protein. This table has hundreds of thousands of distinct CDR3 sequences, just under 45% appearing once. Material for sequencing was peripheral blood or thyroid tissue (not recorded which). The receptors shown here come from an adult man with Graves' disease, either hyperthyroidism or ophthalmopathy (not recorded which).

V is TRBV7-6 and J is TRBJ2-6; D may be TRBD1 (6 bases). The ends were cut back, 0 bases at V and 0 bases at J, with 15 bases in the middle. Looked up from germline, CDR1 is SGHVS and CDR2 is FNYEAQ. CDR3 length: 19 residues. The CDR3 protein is CASSLAPDSGSSGANVLTF. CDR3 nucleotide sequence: TGTGCCAGCAGCTTAGCTCCGGACAGTGGAAGCTCTGGGGCCAACGTCCTGACTTTC.

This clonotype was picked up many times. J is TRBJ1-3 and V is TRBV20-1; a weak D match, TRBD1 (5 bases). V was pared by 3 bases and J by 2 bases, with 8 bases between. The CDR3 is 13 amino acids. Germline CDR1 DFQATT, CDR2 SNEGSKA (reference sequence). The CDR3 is CSARGGAGNTIYF. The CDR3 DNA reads TGCAGTGCTAGGGGGGGAGCTGGAAACACCATATATTTT.

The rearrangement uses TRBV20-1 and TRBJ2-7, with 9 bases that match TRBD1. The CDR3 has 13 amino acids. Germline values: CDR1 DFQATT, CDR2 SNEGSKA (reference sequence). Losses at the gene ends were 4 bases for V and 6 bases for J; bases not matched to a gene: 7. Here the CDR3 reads CSANGGTGREQYF. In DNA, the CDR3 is TGCAGTGCTAACGGCGGGACAGGGCGCGAGCAGTACTTC.

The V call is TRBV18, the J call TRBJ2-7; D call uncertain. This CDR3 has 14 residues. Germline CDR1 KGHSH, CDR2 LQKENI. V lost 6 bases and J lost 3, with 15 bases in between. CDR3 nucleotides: TGTGCCAGCTCCCCATCGGGCAGATACTACGAGCAGTACTTC. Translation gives CASSPSGRYYEQYF. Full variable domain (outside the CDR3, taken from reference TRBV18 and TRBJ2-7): NAGVMQNPRHLVRRRGQEARLRCSPMKGHSHVYWYRQLPEEGLKFMVYLQKENIIDESGMPKERFSAEFPKEGPSILRIQQVVRGDSAAYFCASSPSGRYYEQYFGPGTRLTVT.

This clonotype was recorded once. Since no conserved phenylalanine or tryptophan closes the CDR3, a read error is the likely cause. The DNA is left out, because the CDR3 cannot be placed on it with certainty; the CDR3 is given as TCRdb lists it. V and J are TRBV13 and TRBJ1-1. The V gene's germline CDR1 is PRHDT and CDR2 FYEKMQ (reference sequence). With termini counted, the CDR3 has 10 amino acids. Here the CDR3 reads CASSLGRTNY.

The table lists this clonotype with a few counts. The CDR3 sequence is CASRPNYQETQYF. CDR3 DNA sequence: TGTGCCAGCAGGCCTAATTACCAAGAGACCCAGTACTTC. The V call is TRBV7-9, the J call TRBJ2-5; the D is unclear. V dropped 6 bases and J dropped 0 bases, with 8 bases sitting between them. Germline V gives CDR1 SEHNR, CDR2 FQNEAQ (reference sequence). CDR3 length equals 13 residues.

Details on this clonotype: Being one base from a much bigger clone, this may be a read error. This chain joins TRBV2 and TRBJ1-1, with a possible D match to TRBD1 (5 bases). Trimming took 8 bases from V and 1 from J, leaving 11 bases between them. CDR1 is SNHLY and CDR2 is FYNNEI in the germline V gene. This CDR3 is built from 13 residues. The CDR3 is CASVVTGNTEAFF. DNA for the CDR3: TGTGCCAGCGTCGTAACAGGGAACACTGAAGCTTTCTTT.

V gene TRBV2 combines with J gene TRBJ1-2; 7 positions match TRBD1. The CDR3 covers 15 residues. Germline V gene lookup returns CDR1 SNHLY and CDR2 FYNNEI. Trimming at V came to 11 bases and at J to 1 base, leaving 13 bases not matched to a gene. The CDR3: CAGTRPGQINYGYTF. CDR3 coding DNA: TGTGCCGGCACTCGTCCGGGACAGATTAACTATGGCTACACCTTC.